This T cell receptor beta chain appears in the sequencing data of a study of shared clonotypes between healthy human individuals. This table comes from immunoSEQ multiplex PCR, and its TCRdb copy is limited to in-frame clones, with some not included. This table has some 2.1 million clones, 90% to 95% appearing once. The sequence derives from a man between 18 and 29 years old in good health. The sample comprised naive CD4+ T cells sorted from blood. Subset: CD45RA+ positively selected.

CDR3 sequence (DNA): TGTGCCAGCAGCTGGGAGGACGCCACAGATACGCAGTATTTT. Protein: CASSWEDATDTQYF. The V gene is TRBV5-8, the J gene TRBJ2-3, with D tentatively TRBD2 (6 bases). CDR1 and CDR2 (germline): SGHTS, YDEGEE. Between the trimmed V and J ends, which lost 3 bases and 2 bases, there was a span of 10 bases. This CDR3 is 14 amino acids long. The full variable domain, with the rest looked up from reference TRBV5-8 and TRBJ2-3, is EAGVTQSPTHLIKTRGQQATLRCSPISGHTSVYWYQQALGLGLQFLLWYDEGEERNRGNFPPRFSGRQFPNYSSELNVNALELEDSALYLCASSWEDATDTQYFGPGTRLTVL.